This TCR beta chain was identified in a study of neurological immune-mediated disorders. The cell input for sorted libraries was about a million, and those cells were CD4+ or CD8+ T cells. Ten or more counts support this clonotype. Germline CDR1 and CDR2: MNHEY and SVGAGI. The CDR3 has 15 residues. Trimming stripped 5 bases from V and 0 bases from J, with 13 bases between. The cDNA was synthesized by 5'RACE incorporating 10-nucleotide random UMIs. Over 190 million TCR-beta sequences from 15-18 subjects came out of each sequencing run. One entry per CDR3 protein results from TCRdb running MiXCR on the 5' RACE reads. The data contain around 52,000 distinct CDR3 sequences, 4.5% to 7% of them singletons.

This chain uses TRBV6-5 with TRBJ1-2, with TRBD1 as a possible D gene (5 bases). The receptor comes from a woman aged 18 to 35 with multiple sclerosis. Sequencing input: CD4+ T cells from blood. This chain's CDR3 is CASSRGIMANYGYTF. The CDR3 nucleotides are TGTGCCAGCAGTCGGGGCATCATGGCTAACTATGGCTACACCTTC.